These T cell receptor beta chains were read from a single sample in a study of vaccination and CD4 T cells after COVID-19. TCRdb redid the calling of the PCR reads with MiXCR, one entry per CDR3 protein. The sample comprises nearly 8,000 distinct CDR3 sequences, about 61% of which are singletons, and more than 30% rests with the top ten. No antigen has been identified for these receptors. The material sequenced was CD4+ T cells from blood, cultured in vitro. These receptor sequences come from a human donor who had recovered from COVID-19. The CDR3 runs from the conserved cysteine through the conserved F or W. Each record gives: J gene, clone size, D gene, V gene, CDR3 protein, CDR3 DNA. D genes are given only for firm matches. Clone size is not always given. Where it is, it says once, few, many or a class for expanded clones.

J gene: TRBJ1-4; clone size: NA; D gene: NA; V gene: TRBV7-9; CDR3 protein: CASSLLRQGGEKLFF; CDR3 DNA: TGTGCCAGCAGCTTATTGCGTCAGGGTGGTGAAAAACTGTTTTTT
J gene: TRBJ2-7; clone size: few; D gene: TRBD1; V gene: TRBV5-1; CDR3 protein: CASSFGSTGLLHEQYF; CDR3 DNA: TGCGCCAGCAGCTTCGGTTCGACAGGGTTGCTCCACGAGCAGTACTTC
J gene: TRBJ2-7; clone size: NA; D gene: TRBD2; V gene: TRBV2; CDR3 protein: CASSAGTSGEAYEQYF; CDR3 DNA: TGTGCCAGCAGTGCCGGGACTAGCGGGGAGGCCTACGAGCAGTACTTC
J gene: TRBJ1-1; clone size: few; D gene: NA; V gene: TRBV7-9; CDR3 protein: CASSYQGLTEAFF; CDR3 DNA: TGTGCCAGCAGCTATCAGGGTTTGACTGAAGCTTTCTTT
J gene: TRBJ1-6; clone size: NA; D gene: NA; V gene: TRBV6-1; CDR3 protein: CASSERWDSPLHF; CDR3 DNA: TGTGCCAGCAGTGAACGGTGGGATTCACCCCTCCACTTT
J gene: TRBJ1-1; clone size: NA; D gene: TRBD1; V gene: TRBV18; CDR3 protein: CASSPDRESTEAFF; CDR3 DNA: TGTGCCAGCTCACCGGACAGGGAGAGCACTGAAGCTTTCTTT
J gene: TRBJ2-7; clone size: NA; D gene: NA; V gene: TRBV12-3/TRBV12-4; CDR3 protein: CASSGQTRGDEQYF; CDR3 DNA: TGTGCCAGCAGTGGACAGACCAGGGGCGACGAGCAGTACTTC
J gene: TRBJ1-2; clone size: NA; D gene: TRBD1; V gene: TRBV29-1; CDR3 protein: CSVEEQDRGYGYTF; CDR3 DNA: TGCAGCGTTGAAGAGCAGGACAGGGGCTATGGCTACACCTTC
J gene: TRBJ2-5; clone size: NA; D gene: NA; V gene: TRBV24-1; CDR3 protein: CATSDRLYQETQYF; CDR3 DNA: TGTGCCACCAGTGATCGACTGTACCAAGAGACCCAGTACTTC
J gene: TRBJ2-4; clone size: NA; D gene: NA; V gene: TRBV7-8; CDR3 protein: CASSLSTIAKNIQYF; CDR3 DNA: TGTGCCAGCAGCTTAAGCACTATAGCCAAAAACATTCAGTACTTC
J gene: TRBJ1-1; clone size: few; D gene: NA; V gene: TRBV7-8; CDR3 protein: CASSSGLGRAFF; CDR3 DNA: TGTGCCAGCAGCTCGGGACTAGGACGGGCTTTCTTT
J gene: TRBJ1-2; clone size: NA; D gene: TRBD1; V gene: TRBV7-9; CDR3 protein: CASSVQKGAYDGYTF; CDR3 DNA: TGTGCCAGCAGCGTTCAGAAGGGGGCTTATGATGGCTACACCTTC
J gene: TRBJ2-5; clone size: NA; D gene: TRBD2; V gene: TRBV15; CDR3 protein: CATSLTKGLAGQETQYF; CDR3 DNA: TGTGCCACCAGCCTAACAAAGGGACTAGCGGGCCAAGAGACCCAGTACTTC
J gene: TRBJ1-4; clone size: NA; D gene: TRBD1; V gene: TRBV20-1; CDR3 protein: CSARDDDRGLEKLFF; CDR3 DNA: TGCAGTGCTAGAGATGATGACAGGGGGCTTGAAAAACTGTTTTTT
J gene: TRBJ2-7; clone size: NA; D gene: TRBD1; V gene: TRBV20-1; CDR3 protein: CSASPGQGGYEQYF; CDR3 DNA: TGCAGTGCTTCCCCGGGACAGGGCGGGTACGAGCAGTACTTC
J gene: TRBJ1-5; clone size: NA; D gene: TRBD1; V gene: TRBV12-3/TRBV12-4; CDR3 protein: CASSFGQAINQPQHF; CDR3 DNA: TGTGCCAGCAGTTTTGGACAGGCAATCAATCAGCCCCAGCATTTT
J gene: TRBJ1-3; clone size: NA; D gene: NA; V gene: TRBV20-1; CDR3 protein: CSGYRASGNTIYF; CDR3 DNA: TGCAGTGGTTACAGGGCCTCTGGAAACACCATATATTTT
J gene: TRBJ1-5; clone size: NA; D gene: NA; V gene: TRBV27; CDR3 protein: CASSLKGLRNQPQHF; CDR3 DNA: TGTGCCAGCAGTTTAAAGGGTCTTCGCAATCAGCCCCAGCATTTT
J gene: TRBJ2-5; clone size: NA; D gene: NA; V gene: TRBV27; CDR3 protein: CASSSRGTETQYF; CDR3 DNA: TGTGCCAGCAGTTCGAGAGGGACGGAGACCCAGTACTTC
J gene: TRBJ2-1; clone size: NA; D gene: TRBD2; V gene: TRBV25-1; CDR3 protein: CASSERGGTYNEQFF; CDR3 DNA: TGTGCCAGCAGTGAGCGGGGGGGAACCTACAATGAGCAGTTCTTC
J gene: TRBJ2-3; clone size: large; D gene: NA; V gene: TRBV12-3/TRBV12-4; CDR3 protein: CASIPPGSGTQYF; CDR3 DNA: TGTGCCAGCATCCCCCCCGGTTCTGGAACGCAGTATTTT
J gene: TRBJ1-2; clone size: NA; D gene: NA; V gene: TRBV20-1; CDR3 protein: CSARVQVYGYTF; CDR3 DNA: TGCAGTGCTAGAGTACAGGTCTATGGCTACACCTTC
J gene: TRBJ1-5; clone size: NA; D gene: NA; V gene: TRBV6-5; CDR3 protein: CASSYERDQPQHF; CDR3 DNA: TGTGCCAGCAGTTACGAACGGGATCAGCCCCAGCATTTT
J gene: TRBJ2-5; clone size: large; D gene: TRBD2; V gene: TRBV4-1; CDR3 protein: CASRRGLAGEETQYF; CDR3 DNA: TGCGCCAGCAGAAGAGGACTAGCGGGGGAAGAGACCCAGTACTTC
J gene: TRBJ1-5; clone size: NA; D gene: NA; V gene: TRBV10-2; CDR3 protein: CASSESNNLEPQHF; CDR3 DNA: TGCGCCAGCAGTGAGTCGAACAATCTCGAGCCCCAGCATTTT
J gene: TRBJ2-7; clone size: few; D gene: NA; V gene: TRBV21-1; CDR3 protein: CASSTEGVGTGKGEQYF; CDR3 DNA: TGTGCCAGCAGTACAGAGGGGGTGGGGACAGGGAAGGGCGAGCAGTACTTC
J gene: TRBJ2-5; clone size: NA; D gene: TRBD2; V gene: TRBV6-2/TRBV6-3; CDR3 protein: CASRTLAGEQETQYF; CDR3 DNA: TGTGCCAGCAGGACCCTAGCGGGAGAACAAGAGACCCAGTACTTC